The entry below gives a single T cell receptor (beta chain) sequence along with its context. No antigen is known for it. This record comes from a study of metastatic and nonmetastatic thyroid tumors. Across the study: Across peripheral blood and tumor or nodule tissue samples taken from malignant and benign thyroid patients, the repertoires were compared with one another.

Per the authors' pipeline: A classifier for distant metastasis in papillary thyroid cancer was constructed using CDR3 differences observed across clinicopathological groups. With MiXCR, TCRdb reprocessed the PCR reads. In this record, the V and J calls reflect TCRdb's handling and not the investigators' own analysis. The sample consists of about 48,000 clones, roughly a fifth of them appearing once. Findings and caveats of the study: Malignant thyroid tumors reportedly exceeded benign nodules significantly in TCR beta diversity, with the difference appearing in blood and tumor.

Germline trimming cut 3 bases from V and 5 bases from J; bases unmatched to any gene: 29. CDR3 length: 23 residues. CDR1 is DFQATT and CDR2 is SNEGSKA in the germline V gene (reference sequence). Among the patients, none had received any treatment before thyroid surgery. The sample taken for sequencing was blood. This clonotype originated in a male donor with papillary thyroid cancer or a benign thyroid nodule (not recorded which). Some clones in this sample may be carry-over from other donors' samples. This chain links TRBV20-1 with TRBJ2-5, with TRBD2 identical over 14 bases. CDR3 sequence reads: CSARGYREALSWGTSGSRETQYF. Written as DNA, the CDR3 is TGCAGTGCTAGGGGGTACAGGGAAGCTTTATCCTGGGGGACTAGCGGGAGCCGGGAGACCCAGTACTTC.